These 5 T cell receptor beta chains came from one sample sequenced in a study of blood T cell repertoires in COVID-19. TCRdb's table, derived via immunoSEQ multiplex PCR, lists solely in-frame clones and lacks some. The data show about 130,000 clones, with more than 70% seen just once and around 5% held by the top ten. The specimen sequenced was peripheral blood. The receptors here all came from a human donor in a cohort sampled during active COVID-19.

This clone has just a few counts. The chain joins TRBV14 to TRBJ2-1; TRBD1 is a possible D gene (6 bases). Trimming pared 3 bases from V and 8 bases from J, leaving 14 bases between. Germline CDR1 and CDR2: SGHDN and FVKESK. This CDR3 is 14 amino acids long. Here the CDR3 reads CASSHGKGVYEQFF. The CDR3 DNA follows: TGTGCCAGCAGCCACGGAAAGGGGGTGTATGAGCAGTTCTTC.

This rearrangement joins TRBV6-5 to TRBJ2-7; a possible D gene is TRBD2 (6 bases). CDR1 and CDR2 from the germline V gene are MNHEY and SVGAGI. Between the trimmed V and J ends, which lost 0 bases and 2 bases, there was a span of 8 bases. The CDR3 has 14 residues. The CDR3 bases are TGTGCCAGCAGTTACTCGGAGGGCCCCTACGAGCAGTACTTC. This translates into CASSYSEGPYEQYF.

This clone was seen once. The V gene is TRBV28, the J gene TRBJ2-1; D is ambiguous. The CDR3 totals 12 residues. Germline CDR1 MDHEN, CDR2 SYDVKM. V was cut by 3 bases and J by 12 bases, with 12 bases left in between. CDR3 amino acids: CASSLGTLGQFF. CDR3 DNA: TGTGCCAGCAGTTTGGGCACCCTCGGGCAGTTCTTC.

The gene calls are TRBV2 and TRBJ2-1, with D possibly matching TRBD2 (6 bases). Germline V gives CDR1 SNHLY, CDR2 FYNNEI. This CDR3 region has 13 residues. Trimming stripped 7 bases from V and 10 bases from J, with 17 bases between. The CDR3 is CASILGGKGEQFF. The CDR3 DNA sequence: TGTGCCAGCATACTGGGCGGGAAGGGCGAGCAGTTCTTC.

This sequence joins TRBV19 and TRBJ2-3; maybe TRBD2 (6 bases). Trimming shortened V by 6 bases and J by 3 bases, and 19 bases separated the two germline ends. The CDR3 loop spans 16 amino acids. Germline V CDR1 and CDR2: LNHDA, SQIVND (reference sequence). The chain's CDR3 is CASSDPLIGGTDTQYF. The CDR3 bases are TGTGCCAGTAGCGACCCTTTGATCGGGGGTACAGATACGCAGTATTTT.